A single sample gave rise to the 32 T cell receptor beta chains below, sequenced in a study of identical twins. TCRdb re-called the 5' RACE reads with MiXCR, one entry per CDR3 protein. Counted here are 690,000 or so distinct CDR3 sequences, 8.5% to 9.5% occurring once; the ten biggest clones make up more than 0.75%. This sample was also put to use in a study of yellow fever vaccine responses in identical twins.

The specimen was PBMCs. The origin of the receptors is a young woman in good health.

This clonotype has a handful of counts. The DNA of the CDR3 is TGTGCCAGCAGCCCCGAGGCGGACCACGAGCAGTACTTC. This encodes CASSPEADHEQYF. This chain uses TRBV7-9 with TRBJ2-7, with D uncertain. The CDR3 totals 13 residues. The germline V gene encodes CDR1 SEHNR and CDR2 FQNEAQ (reference sequence). V shed 5 bases and J shed 5 bases, with 13 bases lying between them.

This CDR3 reads CASGRYNQPQHF. Written as DNA, the CDR3 is TGTGCCAGCGGGCGGTACAATCAGCCCCAGCATTTT. This sequence joins TRBV27 and TRBJ1-5, with D unclear. The CDR3 spans 12 residues. Germline CDR1 MNHEY, CDR2 SMNVEV (reference sequence). V shed 8 bases and J shed 3 bases, with 8 bases lying between them.

The V gene is TRBV5-5, the J gene TRBJ2-5; a weak D match, TRBD2 (5 bases). Per germline, CDR1 SGHKS and CDR2 YYEKEE (reference sequence). The CDR3 consists of 15 residues. The ends were cut back, 0 bases at V and 0 bases at J, with 9 bases in the middle. CDR3 protein: CASSLGGEYQETQYF. CDR3 bases: TGTGCCAGCAGCTTGGGGGGAGAGTACCAAGAGACCCAGTACTTC. The full variable domain, in which reference TRBV5-5 and TRBJ2-5 provide the parts outside the CDR3, is DAGVTQSPTHLIKTRGQQVTLRCSPISGHKSVSWYQQVLGQGPQFIFQYYEKEERGRGNFPDRFSARQFPNYSSELNVNALLLGDSALYLCASSLGGEYQETQYFGPGTRLLVL.

This chain connects TRBV27 to TRBJ2-7; D is perhaps TRBD1 (5 bases). The CDR3 spans 15 residues. Germline V gives CDR1 MNHEY, CDR2 SMNVEV (reference sequence). V lost 2 bases and J lost 4, with 15 bases in between. The CDR3 nucleotides read TGTGCCAGCAGTTTAGGAGACAGTAGGGGATACGAGCAGTACTTC. Translating it yields CASSLGDSRGYEQYF.

This clonotype showed up many times. V gene TRBV12-3 or TRBV12-4 combines with J gene TRBJ2-5; weak D call: TRBD2 (6 bases). The CDR3 is 11 amino acids. Deletions cut 2 bases from V and 9 bases from J, with 7 bases between. CDR3 sequence (DNA): TGTGCCAGCAGTTTAAGGGAGGCCCAGTACTTC. This codes for CASSLREAQYF.

CDR3 sequence: CSASRHQGVAGRVEQYF. CDR3 coding DNA: TGCAGTGCTAGTCGACACCAGGGGGTGGCAGGTAGGGTCGAGCAGTACTTC. V and J are TRBV20-1 and TRBJ2-7; 7 bases map to TRBD1. This CDR3 has 17 amino acids. V was pared by 3 bases and J by 6 bases, with 20 bases of the junction left unmatched. Germline values: CDR1 DFQATT, CDR2 SNEGSKA (reference sequence).

The chain links TRBV4-1 to TRBJ2-7, with no clear D. Between the trimmed V and J ends, which lost 1 base and 7 bases, there was a span of 20 bases. Germline V gene lookup returns CDR1 MGHRA and CDR2 YSYEKL. The length of the CDR3 is 16 residues. CDR3 in amino acids: CASSQVDLIRFEEQYF. CDR3 in DNA: TGCGCCAGCAGCCAAGTGGACCTCATAAGATTTGAGGAGCAGTACTTC.

This clonotype has more than one count but fewer than ten. Without the conserved terminal phenylalanine or tryptophan, this CDR3 likely stems from a read error. This chain joins TRBV6-1 and TRBJ2-5; TRBD1 matches at 8 bases. V gave up 6 bases and J gave up 3 bases; unmatched junction bases: 6. The CDR3 is made up of 14 amino acids. In germline, CDR1 is MNHNS, CDR2 SASEGT. The CDR3 region is CASSDRGRKETQYL. In DNA, the CDR3 is TGTGCCAGCAGCGACAGGGGAAGGAAAGAGACCCAGTACCTC.

The CDR3 sequence: CASSGNRGSTDTQYF. The CDR3 DNA reads as TGTGCCAGCAGTGGAAATAGGGGCAGCACAGATACGCAGTATTTT. The chain links TRBV2 to TRBJ2-3, with D perhaps TRBD1 (5 bases). The germline CDR1 and CDR2 sequences are SNHLY and FYNNEI. Trimming shortened V by 4 bases and J by 0 bases, and 11 bases separated the two germline ends. This CDR3 is 15 amino acids long.

V usage is TRBV20-1 and J usage is TRBJ2-7; perhaps TRBD2 as D (7 bases). The CDR3 runs 13 residues. Germline loops: CDR1 DFQATT, CDR2 SNEGSKA (reference sequence). Trimming pared 6 bases from V and 2 bases from J, leaving 14 bases between. CDR3 coding DNA: TGCAGTGCCTCAAGGGGGGGGACCTACGAGCAGTACTTC. Translated, it gives CSASRGGTYEQYF.

This chain joins TRBV5-1 and TRBJ1-2; D possibly corresponds to TRBD1 (5 bases). V was trimmed by 1 base and J by 8 bases, leaving 15 bases between them. The CDR3 covers 14 residues. Germline V gene data show CDR1 as SGHRS and CDR2 as YFSETQ. CDR3 loop: CASSLFEGARGYTF. DNA of the CDR3: TGCGCCAGCAGCTTGTTCGAAGGGGCTCGGGGCTACACCTTC.

This clonotype was counted between two and nine times. This sequence joins TRBV20-1 and TRBJ1-1; 8 bases line up with TRBD1. J lost 5 bases, V lost 2 bases, and 4 bases had no gene match. This CDR3 has 13 amino acids. The germline CDR1 and CDR2 sequences are DFQATT and SNEGSKA (reference sequence). CDR3 DNA sequence: TGCAGTGCTAGACAGGGGGCGCAAACTGAAGCTTTCTTT. It is translated as CSARQGAQTEAFF.

The sample holds a few counts of this clonotype. The V call is TRBV7-8, the J call TRBJ1-2; tentatively, D is TRBD1 (6 bases). Germline V lookup: CDR1 SGHVS, CDR2 FQNEAQ. This CDR3 has 13 amino acids. V lost 4 bases and J 6 bases, leaving 12 bases between the germline ends. For the CDR3, the DNA is TGTGCCAGCAGCTCACAGGGAGGGGATGGCTACACCTTC. Protein product: CASSSQGGDGYTF.

This clonotype has ten or more counts. The chain employs TRBV12-3 or TRBV12-4 and TRBJ2-3; tentatively, D is TRBD2 (6 bases). The CDR3 runs to 15 residues. V was cut by 8 bases and J by 1 base, with 16 bases left in between. The CDR3 reads CASGVWGDGTDTQYF. The CDR3 DNA sequence: TGTGCCAGCGGAGTGTGGGGGGACGGCACAGATACGCAGTATTTT.

J is TRBJ1-2 and V is TRBV6-1; D is unresolved. The CDR3 is made up of 11 amino acids. Germline V gives CDR1 MNHNS, CDR2 SASEGT. The CDR3 nucleotides are TGTGCGGGCGACTTCAAATATGGCTACACCTTC. Protein sequence: CAGDFKYGYTF.

The V and J genes are TRBV30 and TRBJ2-1; 9 positions agree with TRBD2. Germline V gives CDR1 GTSNPN, CDR2 SVGIG (reference sequence). V lost 2 bases to trimming and J lost 6 bases; unmatched junction nucleotides: 5. This CDR3 has 14 residues. The CDR3 nucleotides are TGTGCCTGGAGTAGCGGGGGGCCGAGCAATGAGCAGTTCTTC. This sequence encodes CAWSSGGPSNEQFF.

This clonotype was seen a few times. The chain recombines TRBV2 with TRBJ1-6, with no clear D. The CDR3 spans 16 residues. The germline V gene encodes CDR1 SNHLY and CDR2 FYNNEI. V shed 1 base and J shed 2 bases, with 9 bases lying between them. CDR3 residues: CASSEGGSPYNSPLHF. The CDR3, as DNA: TGTGCCAGCAGTGAAGGAGGCTCGCCCTATAATTCACCCCTCCACTTT.

V is TRBV28 and J is TRBJ2-5; TRBD2 agrees at 10 bases. This CDR3 has 16 residues. The V gene end was trimmed by 1 base and the J gene end by 2 bases; junction bases not matched to a gene: 4. Per germline, CDR1 MDHEN and CDR2 SYDVKM. CDR3 bases: TGTGCCAGCAGTTTATCTTCTAGCGGGAGACAAGAGACCCAGTACTTC. Encoded protein: CASSLSSSGRQETQYF. The full variable domain, completed using reference TRBV28 and TRBJ2-5, is DVKVTQSSRYLVKRTGEKVFLECVQDMDHENMFWYRQDPGLGLRLIYFSYDVKMKEKGDIPEGYSVSREKKERFSLILESASTNQTSMYLCASSLSSSGRQETQYFGPGTRLLVL.

This clonotype was recorded a few times. This chain links TRBV7-9 with TRBJ2-1, with unresolved D. Germline loops: CDR1 SEHNR, CDR2 FQNEAQ (reference sequence). The V end was cut by 1 base, the J end by 5 bases, with 18 bases between. CDR3 length: 17 amino acids. The CDR3 region is CASSLVRVGKVNNEQFF. CDR3 coding DNA: TGTGCCAGCAGCTTAGTCCGGGTCGGTAAGGTAAACAATGAGCAGTTCTTC.

The V call is TRBV5-1, the J call TRBJ2-7; D might be TRBD2 (6 bases). Germline loops: CDR1 SGHRS, CDR2 YFSETQ. V lost 4 bases and J lost 2, with 16 bases in between. The CDR3 has 15 residues. CDR3 sequence reads: CASSPQQAGTYEQYF. CDR3 nucleotide sequence: TGCGCCAGCAGCCCTCAACAGGCGGGAACCTACGAGCAGTACTTC.

This clonotype occurred once. The genes are TRBV11-2 and TRBJ2-7; tentative D call: TRBD2 (5 bases). Trimming shortened V by 2 bases and J by 6 bases, and 11 bases separated the two germline ends. The length of the CDR3 is 13 residues. Germline assignment: CDR1 SGHAT and CDR2 FQNNGV. CDR3 nucleotides: TGTGCCAGCAGCTTACTGGTAAGCGGCGAGCAGTACTTC. Its protein is CASSLLVSGEQYF.

The chain combines TRBV4-1 with TRBJ2-3, with 8 bases aligning to TRBD2. The CDR3 extends over 16 amino acids. The J segment lost 2 bases and the V segment lost 4 bases, leaving 8 bases of the junction unmatched. Germline V gene data show CDR1 as MGHRA and CDR2 as YSYEKL. CDR3 in amino acids: CASSLGTSGYTDTQYF. CDR3 DNA sequence: TGCGCCAGCAGCCTCGGAACTAGCGGATACACAGATACGCAGTATTTT.

This clonotype has a handful of counts. The chain is built from TRBV27 and TRBJ2-7; D unresolved. Germline CDR1 MNHEY, CDR2 SMNVEV (reference sequence). Trimming shortened V by 8 bases and J by 1 base, and 12 bases separated the two germline ends. This CDR3 contains 13 residues. For the CDR3, the DNA is TGTGCCAGCGCCGGGCTACTATCCTACGAGCAGTACTTC. It codes for CASAGLLSYEQYF.

The chain recombines TRBV7-9 with TRBJ1-2, with unresolved D. V shed 0 bases and J shed 8 bases, with 13 bases lying between them. Germline V gives CDR1 SEHNR, CDR2 FQNEAQ (reference sequence). The CDR3 length is 14 residues. The CDR3 here is CASSLATPDGGYTF. The CDR3 bases are TGTGCCAGCAGCTTAGCGACCCCAGACGGGGGCTACACCTTC.

The sample holds a few counts of this clonotype. The chain joins TRBV7-9 to TRBJ2-7; D remains ambiguous. V lost 6 bases and J lost 4, with 1 base in between. Germline lookup yields CDR1 SEHNR and CDR2 FQNEAQ (reference sequence). This CDR3 region has 9 residues. The CDR3 here is CASRYEQYF. The DNA for the CDR3 is TGTGCCAGCAGGTACGAGCAGTACTTC. The full variable domain, completed using reference TRBV7-9 and TRBJ2-7, is DTGVSQNPRHKITKRGQNVTFRCDPISEHNRLYWYRQTLGQGPEFLTYFQNEAQLEKSRLLSDRFSAERPKGSFSTLEIQRTEQGDSAMYLCASRYEQYFGPGTRLTVT.

This clonotype was observed a few times. The J gene is TRBJ2-1, the V gene TRBV20-1, with 9 bases identical to TRBD2. The CDR3 spans 16 residues. The germline CDR1 and CDR2 sequences are DFQATT and SNEGSKA (reference sequence). V trimming: 2 bases; J trimming: 2 bases; junction bases outside the gene matches: 7. CDR3 in amino acids: CSARSRGGRAYNEQFF. CDR3 DNA sequence: TGCAGTGCTAGATCTCGAGGCGGGAGGGCCTACAATGAGCAGTTCTTC.

Ten or more counts support this clonotype. The rearrangement joins TRBV6-2 or TRBV6-3 to TRBJ2-1; no firm D call. This CDR3 comprises 13 residues. V dropped 5 bases and J dropped 4 bases, with 9 bases sitting between them. Germline loops: CDR1 MNHEY, CDR2 SVGEGT. Written as DNA, the CDR3 is TGTGCCAGCAGTACCGGACCGTACAATGAGCAGTTCTTC. The encoded protein is CASSTGPYNEQFF.

This sequence joins TRBV29-1 and TRBJ2-3, with D perhaps TRBD2 (6 bases). CDR3 length: 14 residues. The V end was cut by 4 bases, the J end by 6 bases, with 17 bases between. CDR1 is SQVTM, CDR2 ANQGSEA, per germline. The CDR3, as DNA: TGCAGCGTTGGCGGGACCAAAGGTGTGGATACGCAGTATTTT. Translation: CSVGGTKGVDTQYF.

This clonotype has only a few counts. V is TRBV10-3 and J is TRBJ2-7; D is undetermined. Germline V lookup: CDR1 ENHRY, CDR2 SYGVKD. This CDR3 is 14 amino acids long. Trimming took 7 bases from V and 2 from J, leaving 15 bases between them. CDR3 protein: CAITKEDHTYEQYF. The CDR3 DNA reads as TGTGCCATCACCAAAGAGGACCATACCTACGAGCAGTACTTC.

This sequence joins TRBV21-1 and TRBJ2-5. TRBV21-1 is termed a pseudogene. This CDR3 region has 13 residues. The DNA of the CDR3 is TGTGCCAGCAGCAAACATAGATGGGAGACCCAGTACTTC. This translates into CASSKHRWETQYF.

The table lists this clonotype with a few counts. The chain is built from TRBV10-3 and TRBJ2-7, with a tentative D call TRBD1 (6 bases). From germline, CDR1 is ENHRY and CDR2 SYGVKD. The CDR3 contains 16 residues. Trimming shortened V by 10 bases and J by 2 bases, and 24 bases separated the two germline ends. The CDR3 DNA follows: TGTGCCACCCGTAATGGGGGCCCTCCGGGCGCCTACGAGCAGTACTTC. Translated, it gives CATRNGGPPGAYEQYF.

This clonotype has only a few counts. The rearrangement links TRBV18 to TRBJ2-1; D unresolved. From germline, CDR1 is KGHSH and CDR2 LQKENI. V was pared by 6 bases and J by 9 bases, with 18 bases between. This CDR3 has 14 residues. The CDR3 reads CASSLPISGVEQFF. CDR3 in DNA: TGTGCCAGCTCCCTCCCCATATCGGGCGTTGAGCAGTTCTTC. Looking up the rest from reference TRBV18 and TRBJ2-1 gives the full variable domain: NAGVMQNPRHLVRRRGQEARLRCSPMKGHSHVYWYRQLPEEGLKFMVYLQKENIIDESGMPKERFSAEFPKEGPSILRIQQVVRGDSAAYFCASSLPISGVEQFFGPGTRLTVL.